A selection of T cell receptor beta chains follows, all from one sample in a study of technical replicates of blood from four donors. The table came from immunoSEQ multiplex PCR; TCRdb's copy has only in-frame clones and leaves some out. The sample contains more than 75,000 clones, roughly 94% of which appear only once. What was sequenced was T cells isolated from PBMCs. The origin of the receptors is a human donor in good health. Each CDR3 is given with its conserved first and last residue. D genes are given only for firm matches. Rows give clone size only sometimes, using once, few, many, or a class for an expanded clone.

>.|TRBV27|TRBJ1-6|.
CASNPKWQGTYNSPLHF
TGTGCCAGCAACCCGAAATGGCAGGGGACCTATAATTCACCCCTCCACTTT
>.|TRBV11-1|TRBJ2-2|.
CASSPPGGQGTGELFF
TGTGCCAGCAGCCCCCCCGGGGGGCAGGGCACCGGGGAGCTGTTTTTT
>.|TRBV28|TRBJ2-7|.
CASSQRGLGQYF
TGTGCCAGCAGCCAAAGGGGGTTGGGGCAGTACTTC
>.|TRBV30|TRBJ1-3|TRBD1
CACPRGLASSGNTIYF
TGTGCCTGTCCCAGGGGGCTTGCAAGCTCTGGAAACACCATATATTTT
>.|TRBV6-5|TRBJ2-7|.
CASKAGSLLYEQYF
TGTGCCAGCAAGGCAGGTAGTCTCCTCTACGAGCAGTACTTC
>.|TRBV5-1|TRBJ2-5|TRBD1
CASSLGTGEETQYF
TGCGCCAGCAGCTTAGGGACAGGGGAAGAGACCCAGTACTTC
>.|TRBV12-2|TRBJ1-3|.
CASRPGTSTGNTIYF
TGTGCAAGTCGCCCAGGGACATCGACTGGAAACACCATATATTTT
>.|TRBV2|TRBJ1-1|TRBD1
CASSVTGVSTEAFF
TGTGCCAGCAGTGTTACAGGGGTGAGCACTGAAGCTTTCTTT
>.|TRBV25-1|TRBJ2-3|.
CASSESRREGTQYF
TGTGCCAGCAGTGAAAGTCGGCGGGAAGGTACGCAGTATTTT
>.|TRBV7-6|TRBJ2-7|.
CASSRGYEQYF
TGTGCCAGCTCGAGAGGCTACGAGCAGTACTTC
>.|TRBV12-5|TRBJ1-1|.
CASGRRGNTEAFF
TGTGCTAGTGGCCGGCGGGGGAACACTGAAGCTTTCTTT
>.|TRBV5-4|TRBJ1-1|TRBD1
CASSHRGQGDLSAFF
TGTGCCAGCAGTCATCGCGGACAGGGGGATTTGTCAGCTTTCTTT
>.|TRBV11-3|TRBJ2-7|.
CASSLMTASYEQYF
TGTGCCAGCAGCTTGATGACAGCCTCCTACGAGCAGTACTTC
>.|TRBV6-5|TRBJ2-1|TRBD2
CASSYVGRTSRAEQFF
TGTGCCAGCAGTTACGTAGGTAGGACTAGCAGGGCTGAGCAGTTCTTC
>.|TRBV6-5|TRBJ2-5|TRBD1
CASSYNHGTAQETQYF
TGTGCCAGCAGTTACAACCACGGGACAGCCCAAGAGACCCAGTACTTC
>.|TRBV18|TRBJ2-7|.
CASSPPGVSYEQYF
TGTGCCAGCTCACCACCGGGAGTCAGCTACGAGCAGTACTTC
>.|TRBV18|TRBJ2-4|TRBD1
CASSPPGQGKYF
TGTGCCAGCTCACCACCGGGACAGGGAAAGTACTTC
>.|TRBV4-1|TRBJ2-7|.
CASSQDLTEDRTYEQYF
TGCGCCAGCAGCCAAGATCTTACCGAGGACAGAACCTACGAGCAGTACTTC
>.|TRBV15|TRBJ1-5|.
CATSRTNQPQHF
TGTGCCACCAGCAGAACAAATCAGCCCCAGCATTTT
>.|TRBV7-9|TRBJ1-2|TRBD1
CASSSYSTGRMYGYTF
TGTGCCAGCAGCTCTTATTCGACAGGGAGGATGTATGGCTACACCTTC
>.|TRBV7-6|TRBJ1-5|.
CASSFADNQPQHF
TGTGCCAGCAGCTTCGCAGACAATCAGCCCCAGCATTTT
>once|TRBV27|TRBJ2-1|.
CASSLSGSNEQFF
TGTGCCAGCAGTCTCTCAGGGTCCAATGAGCAGTTCTTC
>.|TRBV9|TRBJ1-4|TRBD1
CASSVGQGRGEKLFF
TGTGCCAGCAGCGTCGGACAGGGTCGAGGAGAAAAACTGTTTTTT
>.|TRBV7-3|TRBJ2-2|.
CASTLGRGTGELFF
TGTGCCAGCACCCTCGGGCGGGGAACCGGGGAGCTGTTTTTT
>.|TRBV19|TRBJ2-1|TRBD2
CASSIAASGYNEQFF
TGTGCCAGTAGTATAGCCGCTAGCGGGTACAATGAGCAGTTCTTC
>.|TRBV15|TRBJ2-7|.
CATSRERTDSYEQYF
TGTGCCACCAGCAGAGAAAGGACAGACTCCTACGAGCAGTACTTC
>.|TRBV18|TRBJ1-5|.
CASSQEQGNQPQHF
TGTGCCAGCTCACAAGAACAGGGAAATCAGCCCCAGCATTTT
>.|TRBV9|TRBJ1-1|.
CASSSSLTDPNTEAFF
TGTGCCAGCAGTTCCAGTTTGACAGATCCGAACACTGAAGCTTTCTTT
>.|TRBV5-1|TRBJ2-7|.
CASSLAIGRALSYEQYF
TGCGCCAGCAGCTTGGCCATCGGCAGGGCACTATCCTACGAGCAGTACTTC
>.|TRBV18|TRBJ1-1|.
CASSEVNTEAFF
TGTGCCAGCTCAGAGGTGAACACTGAAGCTTTCTTT
>.|TRBV27|TRBJ2-5|.
CASSLSAGLETQYF
TGTGCCAGCAGTTTATCGGCGGGTCTGGAGACCCAGTACTTC
>.|TRBV9|TRBJ2-7|TRBD1
CASSAGTGGYEQYF
TGTGCCAGCAGCGCCGGGACAGGGGGCTACGAGCAGTACTTC
>.|TRBV12-5|TRBJ2-1|TRBD1
CASDRPGQGLLGSGLGSYNEQFF
TGTGCTAGTGACAGACCGGGACAGGGGCTTCTCGGTAGCGGGCTGGGCTCCTACAATGAGCAGTTCTTC
>.|TRBV14|TRBJ1-1|.
CASSQRFGGVESEAFF
TGTGCCAGCAGCCAGCGGTTCGGGGGGGTTGAAAGTGAAGCTTTCTTT
>.|TRBV12-5|TRBJ1-1|.
CASGATMNTEAFF
TGTGCTAGTGGGGCCACCATGAACACTGAAGCTTTCTTT
>.|TRBV6-5|TRBJ2-5|TRBD2
CASRLAGGPDKTQYF
TGTGCCAGCAGGCTAGCGGGGGGGCCTGACAAGACCCAGTACTTC
>.|TRBV4-1|TRBJ1-2|.
CASSQVSIHIGGLKGPNYGYTF
TGCGCCAGCAGCCAAGTGAGCATCCACATCGGGGGATTAAAGGGACCTAACTATGGCTACACCTTC
>once|TRBV6-1|TRBJ1-1|.
CASSEAIGWEGGTEAFF
TGTGCCAGCAGTGAAGCCATTGGATGGGAGGGAGGGACTGAAGCTTTCTTT
>.|TRBV10-3|TRBJ2-3|.
CASQTTSDTQYF
TGTGCCAGTCAGACTACCTCAGATACGCAGTATTTT
>.|TRBV11-2|TRBJ1-1|TRBD1
CASSLALTGEAFF
TGTGCCAGCAGCTTAGCCCTGACAGGGGAAGCTTTCTTT
>.|TRBV9|TRBJ1-4|.
CASSFGSHATNEKLFF
TGTGCCAGCAGCTTCGGGTCCCATGCAACTAATGAAAAACTGTTTTTT
>.|TRBV7-9|TRBJ1-1|.
CASSVAGNTEAFF
TGTGCCAGCAGTGTGGCGGGGAACACTGAAGCTTTCTTT
>.|TRBV7-9|TRBJ2-3|TRBD2
CASFTSGGTDTQYF
TGTGCCAGCTTTACTAGCGGGGGCACAGATACGCAGTATTTT
>.|TRBV7-9|TRBJ1-2|.
CASSTARDYGYTF
TGTGCCAGCAGCACCGCCCGGGACTATGGCTACACCTTC
>once|TRBV28|TRBJ2-3|.
CATSGPGTSTDTQYF
TGTGCCACCTCAGGACCGGGGACTAGCACAGATACGCAGTATTTT
>.|TRBV18|TRBJ1-4|.
CASSPPSLLKLFF
TGTGCCAGCTCACCACCGTCACTCTTGAAACTGTTTTTT
>.|TRBV7-9|TRBJ1-5|.
CASSLDNRADQPQHF
TGTGCCAGCAGCTTAGATAACAGGGCGGATCAGCCCCAGCATTTT